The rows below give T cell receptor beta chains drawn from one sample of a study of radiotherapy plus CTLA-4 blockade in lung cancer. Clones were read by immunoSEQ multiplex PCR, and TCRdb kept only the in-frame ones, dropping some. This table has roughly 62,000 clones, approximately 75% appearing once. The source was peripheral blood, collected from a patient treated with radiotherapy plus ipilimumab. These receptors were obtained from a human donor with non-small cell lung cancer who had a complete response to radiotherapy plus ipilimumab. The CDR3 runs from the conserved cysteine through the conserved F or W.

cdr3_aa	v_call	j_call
CAISINRGRNTEAFF	TRBV10-3	TRBJ1-1
CASSVEGSGVSYNEQFF	TRBV9	TRBJ2-1
CASSLGGAGGQETQYF	TRBV11-3	TRBJ2-5
CATDRGPEGYTF	TRBV19	TRBJ1-2
CASSPSNEQFF	TRBV11-3	TRBJ2-1
CASSPRDRGHQPQHF	TRBV19	TRBJ1-5
CASSLAQTRTETQYF	TRBV13	TRBJ2-5
CASSFAGNSPLHF	TRBV11-2	TRBJ1-6
CASSSHGRGTEAFF	TRBV5-1	TRBJ1-1
CASSILGVETEAFF	TRBV19	TRBJ1-1
CSARGMNTEAFF	TRBV29-1	TRBJ1-1
CASSSGGQGPYEQYF	TRBV6-6	TRBJ2-7
CAISGTEQETQYF	TRBV10-3	TRBJ2-5
CASSPGAGGETQYF	TRBV7-9	TRBJ2-5
CASSQDTLAGESTDTQYF	TRBV4-3	TRBJ2-3
CASSTTGGNEKLFF	TRBV19	TRBJ1-4